The clone carrying this T cell receptor (beta chain) was recorded only once. Per the germline V gene, CDR1 is MNHEY and CDR2 is SVGAGI. The CDR3 length is 14 residues. V shed 10 bases and J shed 8 bases, with 18 bases lying between them. This sample is part of a study of control samples from healthy donors and cancer patients. Only in-frame clones appear in the TCRdb table, and some are missing; sequencing was by immunoSEQ multiplex PCR. The repertoire includes some 140,000 clones, roughly 94% of them detected once, and 14% sits in the top ten. The chain joins TRBV6-5 to TRBJ1-6; D call uncertain. Sequencing input: PBMCs. The receptor's source is a man in his sixties with colorectal cancer. CDR3 residues: CATTIFREYSPLHF. CDR3 coding DNA: TGTGCCACCACCATATTTCGAGAATATTCACCCCTCCACTTT.